The 5 T cell receptor beta chains listed next were all sequenced from one sample in a study of cytomegalovirus exposure and HLA in healthy donors. The PCR used 60 Vbeta and 13 Jbeta primers. The assay was immunoSEQ multiplex PCR, and TCRdb's table has in-frame clones only and misses some. The table includes about 130,000 clones, 85% to 90% detected once. The sequenced sample consisted of PBMCs. The source of these receptors is a woman in her 30s in good health and CMV-seropositive.

The rearrangement uses TRBV2 and TRBJ2-3, with TRBD1 as a possible D gene (7 bases). Trimming removed 6 bases from V and 0 bases from J, with 19 bases in between. The CDR3 is 17 amino acids. Germline-derived CDR1 and CDR2 are SNHLY and FYNNEI. This CDR3 is CASRRDSLPISTDTQYF. The DNA of the CDR3 is TGTGCCAGCAGGCGGGACAGCCTTCCAATTAGCACAGATACGCAGTATTTT.

This clone came up once. CDR3 residues: CASGFGTYGYTF. CDR3 nucleotides: TGTGCTAGTGGTTTCGGGACTTATGGCTACACCTTC. This chain joins TRBV12-5 and TRBJ1-2; D is possibly TRBD1 (5 bases). Germline V gene sequence: CDR1 LGHNT, CDR2 FRNRAP. The V and J ends lost 3 bases and 5 bases respectively, with 7 bases between them. This CDR3 has 12 amino acids.

The rearrangement joins TRBV5-1 to TRBJ1-1; 7 positions agree with TRBD1. Germline loops: CDR1 SGHRS, CDR2 YFSETQ. CDR3 length: 16 amino acids. Trimming removed 4 bases from V and 4 bases from J; junction bases left unmatched: 13. CDR3 bases: TGCGCCAGCAGCGCAGGGACAGCCGTTACACGCACTGAAGCTTTCTTT. Amino acid sequence: CASSAGTAVTRTEAFF.

The gene calls are TRBV18 and TRBJ1-1, with D perhaps matching TRBD1 (6 bases). The CDR3 loop spans 16 amino acids. Germline CDR1 is KGHSH and CDR2 is LQKENI. The V end was cut by 0 bases, the J end by 5 bases, with 16 bases between. The CDR3 sequence is CASSPPSTGGPTEAFF. The CDR3 nucleotides read TGTGCCAGCTCACCACCGTCGACCGGGGGGCCGACTGAAGCTTTCTTT.

The chain has TRBV6-1 and TRBJ2-2; 8 positions match TRBD2. V trimming: 4 bases; J trimming: 7 bases; junction bases outside the gene matches: 14. CDR1 and CDR2 (germline): MNHNS, SASEGT. This CDR3 is 17 amino acids long. The CDR3 here is CASSGAERGFFVGELFF. In DNA form, the CDR3 reads TGTGCCAGCAGTGGGGCGGAGCGGGGGTTTTTCGTCGGGGAGCTGTTTTTT.